This T cell receptor beta chain was captured by sequencing in a study of T cell responses to AZD1222 COVID-19 vaccine. This clone was recorded only once. Data came from immunoSEQ multiplex PCR; TCRdb stores just in-frame clones and leaves some out. This sample has approximately 150,000 clones, with around 94% found just once. V dropped 5 bases and J dropped 2 bases, with 15 bases sitting between them. Germline lookup yields CDR1 KGHSH and CDR2 LQKENI. The CDR3 spans 15 residues. This sequence joins TRBV18 and TRBJ1-1; D is ambiguous. The sequencing here drew on peripheral blood, taken 28 days after the second AZD1222 dose. The TCR originated in an adult who received the AZD1222 COVID-19 vaccine. This CDR3 is CASSFRPGDNTEAFF. The CDR3 bases are TGTGCCAGCTCATTCCGGCCAGGAGATAACACTGAAGCTTTCTTT.